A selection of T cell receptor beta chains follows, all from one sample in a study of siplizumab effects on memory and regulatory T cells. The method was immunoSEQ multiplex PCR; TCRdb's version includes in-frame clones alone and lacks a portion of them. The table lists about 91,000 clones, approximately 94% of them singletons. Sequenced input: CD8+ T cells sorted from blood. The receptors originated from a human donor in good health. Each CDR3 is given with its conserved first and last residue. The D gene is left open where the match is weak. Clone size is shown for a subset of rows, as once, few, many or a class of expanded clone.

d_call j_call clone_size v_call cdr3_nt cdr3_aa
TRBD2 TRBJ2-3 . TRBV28 TGTGCCAGCAGTCCGGGGACTAGCGGGAGCACGTTGTATTTT CASSPGTSGSTLYF
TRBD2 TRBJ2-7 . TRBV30 TGTGCCTGGATTCCCCCACTAGCGGACTACGAGCAGTACTTC CAWIPPLADYEQYF
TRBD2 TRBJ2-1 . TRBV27 TGTGCCAGCAGTCTAGGGGTGGGGACTAGCGTCTCATATGAGCAGTTCTTC CASSLGVGTSVSYEQFF
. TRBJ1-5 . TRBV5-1 TGCGCCAGCAGCTTGGCCGGGGGTTATCAGCCCCAGCATTTT CASSLAGGYQPQHF
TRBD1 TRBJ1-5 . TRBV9 TGTGCCAGCAGCACCGGACAGGGGGGGAATCAGCCCCAGCATTTT CASSTGQGGNQPQHF
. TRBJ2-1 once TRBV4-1 TGCGCCAGCAGCCAAGAGCGATACAATGAGCAGTTCTTC CASSQERYNEQFF
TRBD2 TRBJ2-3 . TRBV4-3 TGCGCCAGCAGCCAAGAAGCTAGCGGGAACACTGGAGATACGCAGTATTTT CASSQEASGNTGDTQYF
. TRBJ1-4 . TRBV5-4 TGTGCCAGCAGCCCAAACATGAATGAAAAACTGTTTTTT CASSPNMNEKLFF
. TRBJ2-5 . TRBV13 TGTGCCAGCAGCCGGGCTCCGGGGGTCCAAGAGACCCAGTACTTC CASSRAPGVQETQYF
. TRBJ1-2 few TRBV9 TGTGCCAGCAGCGTAGCAGGGGATGACTATGGCTACACCTTC CASSVAGDDYGYTF
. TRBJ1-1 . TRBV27 TGTGCCAGCGGAAGGGACGGCAAAAGAAGGACTGAAGCTTTCTTT CASGRDGKRRTEAFF
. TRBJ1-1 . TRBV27 TGTGCCAGCAGACCAGGGGTAGGGAGCACTGAAGCTTTCTTT CASRPGVGSTEAFF
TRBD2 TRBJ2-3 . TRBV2 TGTGCCAGCAGTGAACTGCGGGAGAGCACAGATACGCAGTATTTT CASSELRESTDTQYF
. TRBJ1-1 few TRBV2 TGTGCCAGCAGTGCCAGGTTCCACACTGAAGCTTTCTTT CASSARFHTEAFF
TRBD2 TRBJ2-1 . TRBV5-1 TGCGCCAGCAGCTTGGCCGGAGGTAGCGGGAGGGCCAATGAGCAGTTCTTC CASSLAGGSGRANEQFF
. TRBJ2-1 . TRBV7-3 TGTGCCAGCAGCTTAATGGACCGAGATGAGCAGTTCTTC CASSLMDRDEQFF
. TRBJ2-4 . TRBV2 TGTGCCAGCAGTGAGACGTTTGCTGTAGCCAAAAACATTCAGTACTTC CASSETFAVAKNIQYF
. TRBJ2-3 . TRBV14 TGTGCCAGCAGCCAAGAGTTGGTAACAACCGATACGCAGTATTTT CASSQELVTTDTQYF
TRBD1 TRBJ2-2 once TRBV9 TGTGCCAGCAGCGCGACAGGGACCCCCGGGGAGCTGTTTTTT CASSATGTPGELFF
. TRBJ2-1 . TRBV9 TGTGCCAGCGCTCCAGCGTACAATGAGCAGTTCTTC CASAPAYNEQFF
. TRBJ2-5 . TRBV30 TGTGCCTGGAGTGTGGATTTAGAAGAGACCCAGTACTTC CAWSVDLEETQYF
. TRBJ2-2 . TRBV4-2 TGTGCCAGCAGCCAAGATCTTCGGGCAGGCTCGAACACCGGGGAGCTGTTTTTT CASSQDLRAGSNTGELFF
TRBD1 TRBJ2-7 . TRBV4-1 TGCGCCAGCAGCCAAGGGTCAAGGGCAGGGGGCCGCCACGAGCAGTACTTC CASSQGSRAGGRHEQYF
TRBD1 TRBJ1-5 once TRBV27 TGTGCCAGCAGTCCAGGGGGCTTGGAGGGTCAGCCCCAGCATTTT CASSPGGLEGQPQHF